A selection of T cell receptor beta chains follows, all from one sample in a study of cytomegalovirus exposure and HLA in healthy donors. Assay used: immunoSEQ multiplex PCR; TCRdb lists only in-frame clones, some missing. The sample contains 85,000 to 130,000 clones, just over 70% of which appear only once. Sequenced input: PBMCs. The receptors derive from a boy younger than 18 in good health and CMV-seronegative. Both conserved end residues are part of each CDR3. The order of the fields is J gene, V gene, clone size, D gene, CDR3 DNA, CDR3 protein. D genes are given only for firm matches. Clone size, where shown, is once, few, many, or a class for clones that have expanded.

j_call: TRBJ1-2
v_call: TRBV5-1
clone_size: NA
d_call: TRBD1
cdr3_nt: TGCGCCAGCAGGGGACAGGGGGTCTATGGCTACACCTTC
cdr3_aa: CASRGQGVYGYTF

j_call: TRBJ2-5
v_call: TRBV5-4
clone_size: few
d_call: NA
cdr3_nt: TGTGCCAGCAGCTTAGACAGTCAAGAGACCCAGTACTTC
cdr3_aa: CASSLDSQETQYF

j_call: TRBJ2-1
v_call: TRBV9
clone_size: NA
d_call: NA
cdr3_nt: TGTGCCAGCAGCGGTAGCTCTATTATCTACAATGAGCAGTTCTTC
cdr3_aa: CASSGSSIIYNEQFF

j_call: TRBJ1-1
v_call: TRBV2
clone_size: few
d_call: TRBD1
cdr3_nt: TGTGCCAGGGAGGGACAGGGGAACACTGAAGCTTTCTTT
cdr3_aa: CAREGQGNTEAFF

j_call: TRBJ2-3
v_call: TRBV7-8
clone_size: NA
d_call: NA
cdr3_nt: TGTGCCAGCAGCTCAACTACGTCAAGAACAGATACGCAGTATTTT
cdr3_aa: CASSSTTSRTDTQYF

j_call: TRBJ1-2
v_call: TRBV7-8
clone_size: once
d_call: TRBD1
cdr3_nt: TGTGCCAGCAGCTCCTGGACAGGGGCGTCCTATGGCTACACCTTC
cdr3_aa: CASSSWTGASYGYTF

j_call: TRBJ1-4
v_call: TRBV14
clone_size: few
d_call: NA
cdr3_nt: TGTGCCAGCAGCCCCGCCCCGGGTGGGAAACTGTTTTTT
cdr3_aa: CASSPAPGGKLFF

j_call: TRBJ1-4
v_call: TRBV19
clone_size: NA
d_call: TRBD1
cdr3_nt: TGTGCCAGTAGTATAGGTTGGACAGGGGGTGAAAAACTGTTTTTT
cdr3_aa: CASSIGWTGGEKLFF

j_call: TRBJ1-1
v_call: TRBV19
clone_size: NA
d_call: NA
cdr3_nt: TGTGCCAGTAGTACACGGGGCACTGAAGCTTTCTTT
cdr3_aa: CASSTRGTEAFF

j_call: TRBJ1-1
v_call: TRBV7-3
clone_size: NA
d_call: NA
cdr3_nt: TGTGCCAGCAGCTTAACGCCGGGGGGGGGCACTGAAGCTTTCTTT
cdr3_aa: CASSLTPGGGTEAFF

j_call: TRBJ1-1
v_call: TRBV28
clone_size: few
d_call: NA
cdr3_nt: TGTGCCAGCAGTTTATTCCTTTTGAACACTGAAGCTTTCTTT
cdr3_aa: CASSLFLLNTEAFF

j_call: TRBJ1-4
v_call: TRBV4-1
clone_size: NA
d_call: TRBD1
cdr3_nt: TGCGCCAGCAGCCAAGATTGGACAGGTTTGATGGGCCTGTTTTTT
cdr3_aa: CASSQDWTGLMGLFF

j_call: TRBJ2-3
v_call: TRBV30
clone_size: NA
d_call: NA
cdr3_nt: TGTGCCTGGAGTTCCCTAGCGACTAGCACAGATACGCAGTATTTT
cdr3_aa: CAWSSLATSTDTQYF

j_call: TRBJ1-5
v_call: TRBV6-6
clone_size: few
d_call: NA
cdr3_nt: TGTGCCAGCAGTTACTCGACAGGTTTCAATCAGCCCCAGCATTTT
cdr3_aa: CASSYSTGFNQPQHF

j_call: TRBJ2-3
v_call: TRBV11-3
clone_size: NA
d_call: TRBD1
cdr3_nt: TGTGCCAGCAGCTTAATAGGACAGGGGGGAGATACGCAGTATTTT
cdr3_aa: CASSLIGQGGDTQYF

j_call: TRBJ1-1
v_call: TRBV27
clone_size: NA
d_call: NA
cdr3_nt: TGTGCCAGCAGTTCCCTACCGGGTCCGACTCAGAACACTGAAGCTTTCTTT
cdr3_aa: CASSSLPGPTQNTEAFF

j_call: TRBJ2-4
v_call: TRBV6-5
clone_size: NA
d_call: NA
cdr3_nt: TGTGCCAGCAGTCCCCTTACAGGGAGACTAAACATTCAGTACTTC
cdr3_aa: CASSPLTGRLNIQYF

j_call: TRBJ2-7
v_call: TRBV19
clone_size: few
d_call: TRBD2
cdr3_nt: TGTGCCAGTAGTTCGGCTAGCGGGGCCTACGAGCAGTACTTC
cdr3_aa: CASSSASGAYEQYF

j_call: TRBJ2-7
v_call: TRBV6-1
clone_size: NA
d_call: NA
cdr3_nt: TGTGCCAGCAGTGGGTACCTAGCCTACGAGCAGTACTTC
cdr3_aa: CASSGYLAYEQYF

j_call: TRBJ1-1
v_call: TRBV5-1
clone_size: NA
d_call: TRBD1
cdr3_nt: TGCGCCAGCAGCCTCCGGGACAGGGTAGGAGCTTTCTTT
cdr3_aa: CASSLRDRVGAFF

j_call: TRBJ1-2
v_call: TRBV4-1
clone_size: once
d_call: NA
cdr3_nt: TGCGCCAGCAGCCAAGTTGAGGGCGGTCCTTATTATGGCTACACCTTC
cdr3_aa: CASSQVEGGPYYGYTF

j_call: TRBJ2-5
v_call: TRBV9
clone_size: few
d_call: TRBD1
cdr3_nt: TGTGCCAGCAGCGGAGCCGGGACAGGGGAAGAGACCCAGTACTTC
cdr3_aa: CASSGAGTGEETQYF

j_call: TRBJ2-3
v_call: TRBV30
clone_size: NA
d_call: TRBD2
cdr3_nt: TGTGCCTGGAGTCCACTTTATAGCGGGAGGGCAGATACGCAGTATTTT
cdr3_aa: CAWSPLYSGRADTQYF

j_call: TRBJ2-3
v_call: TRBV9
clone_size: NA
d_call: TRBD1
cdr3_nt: TGTGCCAGCAGCGTAACAGGGGTCAACACAGATACGCAGTATTTT
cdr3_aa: CASSVTGVNTDTQYF

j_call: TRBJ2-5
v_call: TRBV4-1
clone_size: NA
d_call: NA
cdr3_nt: TGCGCCAGCAGCCAAGATCAGTCCCAGGGCCCCCGGGAGACCCAGTACTTC
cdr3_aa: CASSQDQSQGPRETQYF

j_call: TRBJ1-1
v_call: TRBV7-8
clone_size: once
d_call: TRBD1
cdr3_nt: TGTGCCAGCAGCTCCCGACAGGGGGCAGGTACTGAAGCTTTCTTT
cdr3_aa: CASSSRQGAGTEAFF

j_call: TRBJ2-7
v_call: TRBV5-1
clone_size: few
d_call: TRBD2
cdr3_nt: TGCGCCAGCAGCTTGCGGGGACTAGCCTACGAGCAGTACTTC
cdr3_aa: CASSLRGLAYEQYF

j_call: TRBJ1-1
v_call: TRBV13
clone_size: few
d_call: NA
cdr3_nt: TGTGCCAGCAGCTTAGTTGGGGGGGCTGCTGAAGCTTTCTTT
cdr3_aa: CASSLVGGAAEAFF

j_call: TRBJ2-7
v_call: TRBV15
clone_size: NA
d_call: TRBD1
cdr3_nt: TGTGCCACCAGCAGAGAACAGGGGGCTTACTACGAGCAGTACTTC
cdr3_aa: CATSREQGAYYEQYF

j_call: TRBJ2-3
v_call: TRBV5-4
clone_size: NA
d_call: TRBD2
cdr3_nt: TGTGCCAGCAGCTTCCTGACTAGCGGAAGCACAGATACGCAGTATTTT
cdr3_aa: CASSFLTSGSTDTQYF

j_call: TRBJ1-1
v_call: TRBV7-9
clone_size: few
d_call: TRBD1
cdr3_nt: TGTGCCAGCAGCTGGGACAGGGGGGAAGGAGCTTTCTTT
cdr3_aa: CASSWDRGEGAFF

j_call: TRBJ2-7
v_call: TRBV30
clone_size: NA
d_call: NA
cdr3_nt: TGTGCCTGGAGCGGGAGCTACGAGCAGTACTTC
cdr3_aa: CAWSGSYEQYF

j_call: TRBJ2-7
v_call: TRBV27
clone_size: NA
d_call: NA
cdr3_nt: TGTGCCAGCAGTTTAGAGGGAGGCGAGCAGTACTTC
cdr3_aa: CASSLEGGEQYF

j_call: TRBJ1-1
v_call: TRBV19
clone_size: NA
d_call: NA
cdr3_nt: TGTGCCAGTAGTGCACTCGATGAGGGAGAAGCTTTCTTT
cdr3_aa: CASSALDEGEAFF

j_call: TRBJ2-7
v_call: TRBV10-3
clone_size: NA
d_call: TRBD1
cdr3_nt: TGTGCCACGGAGGGTACAGGGGGTCTTTTTCGGTACGAGCAGTACTTC
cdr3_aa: CATEGTGGLFRYEQYF

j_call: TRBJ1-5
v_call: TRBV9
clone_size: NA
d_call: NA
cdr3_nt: TGTGCCAGCAGCGTAGATCTTGGCAATCAGCCCCAGCATTTT
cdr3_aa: CASSVDLGNQPQHF

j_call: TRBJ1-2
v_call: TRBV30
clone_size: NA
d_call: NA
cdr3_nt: TGTGCCTCTTCCCGGGGGTGGGACCATGGCTACACCTTC
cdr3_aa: CASSRGWDHGYTF

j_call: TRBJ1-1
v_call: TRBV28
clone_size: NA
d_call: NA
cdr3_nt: TGTGCCAGCAGTTTGATGAACAGCCGGAACACTGAAGCTTTCTTT
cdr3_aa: CASSLMNSRNTEAFF

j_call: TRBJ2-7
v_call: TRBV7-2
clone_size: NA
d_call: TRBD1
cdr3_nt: TGTGCCAGCAGCTTGGGACCGGGACAGCACTACGAGCAGTACTTC
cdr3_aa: CASSLGPGQHYEQYF

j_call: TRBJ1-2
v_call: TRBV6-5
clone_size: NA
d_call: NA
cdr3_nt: TGTGCCAGCAGAGCAATTGATTCGTCTAACTATGGCTACACCTTC
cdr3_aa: CASRAIDSSNYGYTF

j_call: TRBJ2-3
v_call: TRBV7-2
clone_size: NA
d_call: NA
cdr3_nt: TGTGCCAGCAGCTTCCCCGGGGGAGACACAGATACGCAGTATTTT
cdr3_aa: CASSFPGGDTDTQYF

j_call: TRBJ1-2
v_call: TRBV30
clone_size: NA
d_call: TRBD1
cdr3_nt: TGTGCCTGGACAGGGGGCTTTGACTATGGCTACACCTTC
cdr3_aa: CAWTGGFDYGYTF

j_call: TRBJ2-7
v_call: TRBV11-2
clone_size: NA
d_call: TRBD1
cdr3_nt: TGTGCCAGCAGCCGAGTTACAGGGGGCTCCTACGAGCAGTACTTC
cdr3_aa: CASSRVTGGSYEQYF